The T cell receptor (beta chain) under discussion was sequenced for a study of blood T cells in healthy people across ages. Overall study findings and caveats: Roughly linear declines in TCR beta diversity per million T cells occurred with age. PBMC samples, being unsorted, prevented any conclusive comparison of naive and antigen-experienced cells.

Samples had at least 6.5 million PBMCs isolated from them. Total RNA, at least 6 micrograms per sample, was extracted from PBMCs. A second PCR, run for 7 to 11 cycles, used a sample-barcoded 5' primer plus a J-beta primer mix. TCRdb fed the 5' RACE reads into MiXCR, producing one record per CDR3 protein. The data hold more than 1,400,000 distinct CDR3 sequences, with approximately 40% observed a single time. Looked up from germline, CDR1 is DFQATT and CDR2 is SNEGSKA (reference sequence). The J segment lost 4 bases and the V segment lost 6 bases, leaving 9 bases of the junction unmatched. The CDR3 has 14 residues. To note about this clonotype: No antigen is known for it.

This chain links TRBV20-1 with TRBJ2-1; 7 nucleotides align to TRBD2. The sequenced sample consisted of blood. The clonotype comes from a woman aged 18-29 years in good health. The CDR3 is CSAQGGGGYNEQFF. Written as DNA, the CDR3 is TGCAGTGCCCAAGGAGGCGGGGGTTACAATGAGCAGTTCTTC.